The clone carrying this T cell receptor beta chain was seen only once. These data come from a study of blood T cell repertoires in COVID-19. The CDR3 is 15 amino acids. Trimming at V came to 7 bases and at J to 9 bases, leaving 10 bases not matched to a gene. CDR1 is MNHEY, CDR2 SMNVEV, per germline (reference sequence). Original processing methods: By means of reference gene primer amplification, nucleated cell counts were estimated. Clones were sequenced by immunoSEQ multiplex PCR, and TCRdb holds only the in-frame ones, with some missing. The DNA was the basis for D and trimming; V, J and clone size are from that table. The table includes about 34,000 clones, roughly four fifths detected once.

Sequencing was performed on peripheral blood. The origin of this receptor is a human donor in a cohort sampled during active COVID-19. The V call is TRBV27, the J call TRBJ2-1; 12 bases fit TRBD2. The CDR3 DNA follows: TGTGCCAGCATTCCCCTAGCGGGAGGGCGAGGTGAGCAGTTCTTC. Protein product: CASIPLAGGRGEQFF.